Listed below are T cell receptor beta chains from one sample, sequenced in a study of beta chain features in type 1 diabetes. Profiling relied on immunoSEQ multiplex PCR, and the TCRdb table lists in-frame clones only, not all of them. This table has approximately 600,000 clones, 9.5% to 15% appearing once. Material for sequencing was naive CD4+ T cells from blood. These receptors all come from a man aged 25 to 40 with type 1 diabetes. Each CDR3 is given with its conserved first and last residue. The order of the fields is clone size, V gene, J gene, D gene, CDR3 protein, CDR3 DNA. The D gene is left open where the match is weak. Where a row states a size, it is once, few, many or the class of an expanded clone; other rows omit it.

>few|TRBV5-5|TRBJ2-7|.
CASSLVAEYEQYF
TGTGCCAGCAGCTTGGTGGCAGAGTACGAGCAGTACTTC
>.|TRBV5-4|TRBJ1-6|TRBD1
CASSLGRDRANSPLHF
TGTGCCAGCAGCTTGGGCCGGGACAGGGCGAATTCACCCCTCCACTTT
>.|TRBV6-5|TRBJ2-2|.
CASSFGTTNTGELFF
TGTGCCAGCAGTTTCGGGACCACGAACACCGGGGAGCTGTTTTTT
>.|TRBV5-1|TRBJ2-5|.
CASSLEGKTQYF
TGCGCCAGCAGCTTGGAAGGCAAGACCCAGTACTTC
>.|TRBV7-2|TRBJ2-3|.
CASRLEGSTDTQYF
TGTGCCAGCAGACTGGAAGGCAGCACAGATACGCAGTATTTT
>.|TRBV19|TRBJ1-1|.
CASSISLRRVNTEAFF
TGTGCCAGTAGTATATCCCTCCGAAGAGTGAACACTGAAGCTTTCTTT
>.|TRBV7-9|TRBJ2-1|.
CASSLGRGYEQFF
TGTGCCAGCAGCTTAGGCCGGGGGTATGAGCAGTTCTTC
>.|TRBV2|TRBJ2-5|.
CASKPEETQYF
TGTGCCAGCAAGCCGGAAGAGACCCAGTACTTC
>.|TRBV6-6|TRBJ2-5|TRBD2
CASSPALAGGQETQYF
TGTGCCAGCAGCCCAGCACTAGCGGGGGGTCAAGAGACCCAGTACTTC
>many|TRBV6-5|TRBJ1-4|.
CASSYGQKLFF
TGTGCCAGCAGTTACGGTCAAAAACTGTTTTTT
>few|TRBV15|TRBJ2-3|.
CATSSTTDTQYF
TGTGCCACCAGCAGTACTACAGATACGCAGTATTTT
>.|TRBV5-1|TRBJ2-1|TRBD2
CASSLILAGVYNEQFF
TGCGCCAGCAGCTTGATACTAGCGGGGGTTTACAATGAGCAGTTCTTC
>.|TRBV11-2|TRBJ1-6|.
CASSLDRVGPLHF
TGTGCCAGCAGCTTAGATCGAGTAGGACCCCTCCACTTT
>few|TRBV6-5|TRBJ2-7|.
CASTPLEGYSYEQYF
TGTGCCAGCACTCCACTGGAGGGGTACTCCTACGAGCAGTACTTC
>few|TRBV30|TRBJ1-3|.
CAWSWGDLSGNTIYF
TGTGCCTGGAGTTGGGGGGATCTCTCTGGAAACACCATATATTTT
>.|TRBV4-2|TRBJ2-1|.
CASSQDGAGSSYNEQFF
TGTGCCAGCAGCCAAGATGGCGCAGGAAGCTCCTACAATGAGCAGTTCTTC
>few|TRBV13|TRBJ1-5|TRBD1
CASSSRGQGYQPQHF
TGTGCCAGCAGCAGCCGGGGACAGGGATATCAGCCCCAGCATTTT
>few|TRBV2|TRBJ1-3|.
CASKDSPANTIYF
TGTGCCAGCAAAGACAGTCCTGCCAACACCATATATTTT
>.|TRBV10-3|TRBJ2-1|.
CASSYTGNNEQFF
TGTGCCAGCAGTTACACAGGGAACAATGAGCAGTTCTTC
>.|TRBV29-1|TRBJ2-3|.
CSVQVGADTQYF
TGCAGCGTCCAAGTCGGCGCAGATACGCAGTATTTT
>.|TRBV2|TRBJ2-3|.
CASSGWDPTDTQYF
TGTGCCAGCAGTGGGTGGGACCCCACAGATACGCAGTATTTT
>few|TRBV29-1|TRBJ2-7|.
CSVRLNSYEQYF
TGCAGCGTGCGCCTCAACTCCTACGAGCAGTACTTC
>.|TRBV28|TRBJ2-3|.
CASSLYQLQPSTDTQYF
TGTGCCAGCAGTTTATATCAGCTACAGCCTAGCACAGATACGCAGTATTTT
>few|TRBV18|TRBJ1-5|TRBD1
CASSQGAVGPSNQPQHF
TGTGCCAGCTCACAGGGGGCAGTAGGACCGAGCAATCAGCCCCAGCATTTT